The source of this T cell receptor beta chain is a study of identical twins. TCRdb ran MiXCR on the 5' RACE reads and lists one entry per CDR3 protein. This table has hundreds of thousands of distinct CDR3 sequences, 9% to 15% appearing once. V lost 7 bases and J 4 bases, leaving 21 bases between the germline ends. The CDR3 sequence is 16 residues long. Germline V gives CDR1 SGHRS, CDR2 YFSETQ. This clonotype was observed a handful of times. These data were likewise used in another study, on yellow fever vaccine responses in identical twins.

Input material: PBMCs. This chain connects TRBV5-1 to TRBJ2-1; D ambiguous. The TCR sequence derives from a woman between 18 and 29 years old in good health. CDR3 residues: CASQSRVSGVYNEQFF. The CDR3 DNA reads as TGCGCCAGCCAATCCCGGGTCTCGGGCGTGTACAATGAGCAGTTCTTC.